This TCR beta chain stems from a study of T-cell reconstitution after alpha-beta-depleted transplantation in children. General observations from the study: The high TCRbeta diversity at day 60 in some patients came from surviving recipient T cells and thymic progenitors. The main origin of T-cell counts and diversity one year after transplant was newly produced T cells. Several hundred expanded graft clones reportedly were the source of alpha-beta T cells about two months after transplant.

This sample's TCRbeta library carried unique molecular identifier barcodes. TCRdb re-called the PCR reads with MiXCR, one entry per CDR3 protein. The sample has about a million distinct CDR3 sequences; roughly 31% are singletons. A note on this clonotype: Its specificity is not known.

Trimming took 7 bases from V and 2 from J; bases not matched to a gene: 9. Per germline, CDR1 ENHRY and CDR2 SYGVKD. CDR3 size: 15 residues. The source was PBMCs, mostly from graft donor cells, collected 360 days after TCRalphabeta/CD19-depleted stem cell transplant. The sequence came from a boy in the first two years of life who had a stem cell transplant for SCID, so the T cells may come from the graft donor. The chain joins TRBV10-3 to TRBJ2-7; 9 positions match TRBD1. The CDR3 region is CAIKGGQGLTYEQYF. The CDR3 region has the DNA TGTGCCATCAAGGGAGGACAGGGGTTAACCTACGAGCAGTACTTC.